The TCR beta chain under discussion was sequenced for a study of blood T cell repertoires in COVID-19. Study-level background: Some COVID-19 samples were acute and others convalescent; all came from the United States, Italy and Spain.

Assay: immunoSEQ multiplex PCR; the TCRdb copy retains only in-frame clones and omits some. In the table there are roughly 140,000 clones, 80% to 90% of which are singletons. The CDR3 consists of 14 residues. Germline assignment: CDR1 SGHTA and CDR2 FQGNSA. Trimming cost V 4 bases and J 2 bases; bases outside gene matches: 4. The table lists this clone with a few counts. This TCR came from a woman aged 60-75 years with active COVID-19. Input material: peripheral blood. This chain links TRBV7-2 with TRBJ2-7; 8 bases fit TRBD2. The CDR3 loop is CASSSQRGTYEQYF. CDR3 in DNA: TGTGCCAGCAGCTCACAGCGGGGGACCTACGAGCAGTACTTC. The full variable domain, rest sourced from reference TRBV7-2 and TRBJ2-7, is GAGVSQSPSNKVTEKGKDVELRCDPISGHTALYWYRQSLGQGLEFLIYFQGNSAPDKSGLPSDRFSAERTGGSVSTLTIQRTQQEDSAVYLCASSSQRGTYEQYFGPGTRLTVT.